This T cell receptor (beta chain) was sequenced during a study of cytomegalovirus exposure and HLA in healthy donors. The CDR3 has 8 amino acids, counting both end residues. The germline CDR1 and CDR2 sequences are SQVTM and ANQGSEA. Of note for this clone: As yet, its antigen is unknown. A read error is likely, as this CDR3 ends without the conserved phenylalanine or tryptophan. No DNA is shown, since the ends of the CDR3 on it are uncertain; the CDR3 is the one TCRdb lists.

Study results and limitations: A few CMV-associated chains were confirmed in vitro to be specific for CMV antigens.

Sequencing used immunoSEQ multiplex PCR; TCRdb keeps in-frame clones, though not all of them. Of about 200,000 clones detected, 80% to 90% appear once; the ten largest clones hold roughly 2%. The receptor was isolated from a young woman in good health and CMV-seropositive. The sequenced material came from PBMCs. V and J are TRBV29-1 and TRBJ2-7; TRBD2, the table's D call, lacks a check against the DNA. The CDR3: CGVGLEEL.